A single sample gave rise to the 12 T cell receptor beta chains below, sequenced in a study of breast tumors, draining lymph nodes, adjacent tissues. The lymph nodes were axillary draining lymph nodes from breast cancer patients. TCRdb passed the multiplex PCR reads through MiXCR, listing each CDR3 protein once. The sample has about 270,000 distinct CDR3 sequences; around 30% are singletons. The sequencing input was axillary lymph node tissue. The receptor source for this set is a female donor with breast cancer. Some clones in this sample may be carry-over from other donors' samples.

In its sample, this clonotype was seen many times. The V call is TRBV5-1, the J call TRBJ1-3, with TRBD1 as a possible D gene (6 bases). Trimming shortened V by 0 bases and J by 7 bases, and 17 bases separated the two germline ends. The CDR3 consists of 16 residues. CDR1 is SGHRS and CDR2 is YFSETQ in the germline V gene. The CDR3 loop reads CASSLAGALRGNTIYF. The DNA of the CDR3 is TGCGCCAGCAGCTTGGCAGGGGCTCTGCGAGGGAACACCATATATTTT. The complete variable domain, with remaining parts taken from reference TRBV5-1 and TRBJ1-3, reads KAGVTQTPRYLIKTRGQQVTLSCSPISGHRSVSWYQQTPGQGLQFLFEYFSETQRNKGNFPGRFSGRQFSNSRSEMNVSTLELGDSALYLCASSLAGALRGNTIYFGEGSWLTVV.

This clonotype was detected ten times or more. The V and J genes are TRBV10-2 and TRBJ2-3; 13 bases align to TRBD2. This CDR3 spans 15 amino acids. Losses at the gene ends were 5 bases for V and 5 bases for J; bases not matched to a gene: 4. The germline CDR1 and CDR2 sequences are WSHSY and SAAADI. CDR3 bases: TGCGCCAGCAGTTCCGGACTAGCGGGAGAAGATACGCAGTATTTT. This sequence encodes CASSSGLAGEDTQYF.

This chain links TRBV9 with TRBJ2-1, with D possibly TRBD2 on 7 matching bases. V lost 4 bases, J lost 6 bases, and 17 bases lay in between. CDR1 and CDR2 (germline): SGDLS, YYNGEE. The CDR3 covers 15 residues. The CDR3 sequence: CASSLNGGLCNEQFF. In DNA form, the CDR3 reads TGTGCCAGCAGCTTAAACGGGGGGCTCTGCAATGAGCAGTTCTTC.

This clonotype was seen repeatedly, ten times or more. One end of the junction fails to match germline, which may point to a read error. J is TRBJ2-1 and V is TRBV7-7, with 11 bases lining up with TRBD2. Germline CDR1 is SSHAT and CDR2 is FNYEAQ (reference sequence). This CDR3 spans 15 amino acids. CDR3: CASSRGGLADNEQFF. In DNA form, the CDR3 reads TGTGCTAGCAGCCGTGGGGGACTAGCGGACAATGAGCAGTTCTTC. The full variable domain, with the rest looked up from reference TRBV7-7 and TRBJ2-1, is GAGVSQSPRYKVTKRGQDVTLRCDPISSHATLYWYQQALGQGPEFLTYFNYEAQPDKSGLPSDRFSAERPEGSISTLTIQRTEQRDSAMYRCASSRGGLADNEQFFGPGTRLTVL.

The chain joins TRBV20-1 to TRBJ1-5; the D gene is possibly TRBD1 (5 bases). Trimming took off 3 bases at V and 11 bases at J, with 20 bases between the two ends. Germline assignment: CDR1 DFQATT and CDR2 SNEGSKA (reference sequence). This CDR3 region has 14 residues. CDR3 DNA: TGCAGTGCTAGCGGGCGTGGGGGTCAAGAGACCCAGCATTTT. Its translation is CSASGRGGQETQHF.

The rearrangement joins TRBV10-3 to TRBJ2-7; no clear D gene. This CDR3 region has 15 residues. V was shortened by 6 bases and J by 4 bases, with 19 bases between the two germline ends. Germline loops: CDR1 ENHRY, CDR2 SYGVKD. The CDR3 spells CAISAYREPSYEQYF. As DNA, the CDR3 is TGTGCCATCAGCGCTTACCGCGAACCGTCTTACGAGCAGTACTTC.

This clonotype appeared many times. The CDR3 DNA follows: TGCAGTGCTAGGTTCGGCGGGACCGGGGAGCTGTTTTTT. Protein product: CSARFGGTGELFF. The chain is built from TRBV20-1 and TRBJ2-2, with D perhaps TRBD2 (5 bases). CDR3 length: 13 amino acids. Trimming removed 3 bases from V and 5 bases from J, with 10 bases in between. The germline gives CDR1 DFQATT, CDR2 SNEGSKA (reference sequence).

This clonotype was recorded a few times. This rearrangement joins TRBV12-5 to TRBJ2-7, with TRBD2 matching 12 bases. Germline CDR1 and CDR2: LGHNT and FRNRAP. The CDR3 consists of 17 residues. V gave up 1 base and J gave up 3 bases; unmatched junction bases: 7. CDR3: CASGLATSGRPDYEQYF. The CDR3 DNA sequence: TGTGCTAGTGGTTTGGCAACTAGCGGGAGGCCCGACTACGAGCAGTACTTC.

The chain carries TRBV3-2 and TRBJ2-5; the DNA was not used to check the table's D call, TRBD1. TRBV3-2 is a known pseudogene. The CDR3 is made up of 14 amino acids. CDR3 DNA sequence: TGTGCCAGCAGCGAGGGACAGGTTAAAGAGACCCAGTACTTC. Protein sequence: CASSEGQVKETQYF.

In this sample, this clonotype turned up many times. This chain connects TRBV13 to TRBJ1-2; unclear D gene. The length of the CDR3 is 11 residues. Germline loops: CDR1 PRHDT, CDR2 FYEKMQ (reference sequence). The germline V and J ends were trimmed by 3 bases and 13 bases, with 12 bases remaining between them. In nucleotides, the CDR3 is TGTGCCAGCAGCTTGCTCGGGAGATTCACCTTC. Encoded protein: CASSLLGRFTF.

The chain has TRBV20-1 and TRBJ2-7; weak D call: TRBD1 (6 bases). Per the germline V gene, CDR1 is DFQATT and CDR2 is SNEGSKA (reference sequence). Trimming left V 6 bases short and J 3 bases short, with 18 bases between. The CDR3 has 14 residues. CDR3 region: CSAKHRVQFYEQYF. The CDR3 DNA is TGCAGTGCCAAACACAGGGTCCAATTCTACGAGCAGTACTTC.

This clonotype appeared many times. The V and J genes are TRBV19 and TRBJ2-7; possible D gene TRBD1, 6 bases. Trimming left V 0 bases short and J 8 bases short, with 14 bases between. In germline, CDR1 is LNHDA, CDR2 SQIVND (reference sequence). The CDR3 contains 14 residues. As DNA, the CDR3 is TGTGCCAGTAGTATAGATCTGTCCGGACAGAAGCAGTACTTC. Translated: CASSIDLSGQKQYF. Together with reference TRBV19 and TRBJ2-7, the CDR3 gives the full variable domain: DGGITQSPKYLFRKEGQNVTLSCEQNLNHDAMYWYRQDPGQGLRLIYYSQIVNDFQKGDIAEGYSVSREKKESFPLTVTSAQKNPTAFYLCASSIDLSGQKQYFGPGTRLTVT.